Each of the 9 T cell receptor beta chains below was sequenced from the same sample in a study of cytomegalovirus exposure and HLA in healthy donors. It was with 60 Vbeta and 13 Jbeta primers that the PCR ran. The protocol was immunoSEQ multiplex PCR, while the TCRdb copy is restricted to in-frame clones and leaves out a portion. Of approximately 100,000 clones in the sample, roughly 73% were seen once. The material sequenced was PBMCs. The receptors derive from a man in his forties or fifties in good health and CMV-seronegative.

The V gene is TRBV5-1, the J gene TRBJ2-3; the D gene is possibly TRBD2 (7 bases). The CDR3 is 17 residues long. The germline gives CDR1 SGHRS, CDR2 YFSETQ. V shed 0 bases and J shed 6 bases, with 20 bases lying between them. CDR3 in DNA: TGCGCCAGCAGCTTGGATGGGGGGGCGCCCCTGGGGGATACGCAGTATTTT. It yields the protein CASSLDGGAPLGDTQYF.

The V call is TRBV7-9, the J call TRBJ2-2; 9 bases map to TRBD2. The V gene's germline CDR1 is SEHNR and CDR2 FQNEAQ (reference sequence). Losses at the gene ends were 1 base for V and 7 bases for J; bases not matched to a gene: 1. The CDR3 length is 14 residues. The CDR3 is CASSLGTSDGELFF. The CDR3 coding sequence is TGTGCCAGCAGCTTAGGGACTAGCGACGGGGAGCTGTTTTTT.

The chain carries TRBV6-5 and TRBJ2-5; a weak D match, TRBD1 (6 bases). This CDR3 spans 13 amino acids. Germline V gene lookup returns CDR1 MNHEY and CDR2 SVGAGI. V lost 9 bases, J lost 1 base, and 12 bases lay in between. The CDR3 DNA follows: TGTGCCAGTCAGAGGGGGACCCAAGAGACCCAGTACTTC. Residues: CASQRGTQETQYF.

The chain employs TRBV7-2 and TRBJ1-2; maybe TRBD1 (6 bases). The CDR3 has 15 amino acids. Between the trimmed V and J ends, which lost 2 bases and 5 bases, there was a span of 15 bases. CDR1 is SGHTA and CDR2 is FQGNSA in the germline V gene. CDR3 amino acids: CASSLNGGRGYGYTF. CDR3 DNA: TGTGCCAGCAGCTTAAATGGGGGGCGGGGGTATGGCTACACCTTC.

The J gene is TRBJ1-6, the V gene TRBV11-2, with unresolved D. Deletions cut 0 bases from V and 7 bases from J, with 7 bases between. Germline V gene lookup returns CDR1 SGHAT and CDR2 FQNNGV. This CDR3 region has 14 residues. The CDR3 DNA is TGTGCCAGCAGCTTAGACTCCCGGAATTCACCCCTCCACTTT. Encoded protein: CASSLDSRNSPLHF.

V usage is TRBV19 and J usage is TRBJ1-4; 7 bases align to TRBD1. From germline, CDR1 is LNHDA and CDR2 SQIVND (reference sequence). With 6 bases clipped from V and 6 bases from J, the junction kept 4 bases outside the gene matches. The CDR3 has 13 amino acids. CDR3 bases: TGTGCCAGTAGGAGGGACAGCCATGAAAAACTGTTTTTT. Translated, it gives CASRRDSHEKLFF.

The V call is TRBV6-1, the J call TRBJ2-1, with TRBD1 matching 12 bases. CDR3 length equals 16 residues. With 3 bases clipped from V and 9 bases from J, the junction kept 9 bases outside the gene matches. Germline V gives CDR1 MNHNS, CDR2 SASEGT. The CDR3 coding sequence is TGTGCCAGCAGTGACCCACCGGGACAGGGGGCGGGTGAGCAGTTCTTC. Its protein product is CASSDPPGQGAGEQFF.

This chain connects TRBV28 to TRBJ1-2; tentatively, D is TRBD1 (6 bases). Germline CDR1 reads MDHEN; CDR2 reads SYDVKM. This CDR3 spans 13 amino acids. V was clipped by 6 bases and J by 4 bases, with 12 bases between them. This chain's CDR3 is CASSQGQIYGYTF. Here the CDR3 DNA reads TGTGCCAGCAGCCAAGGACAGATCTATGGCTACACCTTC.

This clone occurred once. The gene calls are TRBV9 and TRBJ2-1; D is uncertain. V lost 6 bases, J lost 7 bases, and 5 bases lay in between. CDR1 and CDR2 (germline): SGDLS, YYNGEE. This CDR3 is 10 amino acids long. CDR3 nucleotides: TGTGCCAGCAAAGAGAATGAGCAGTTCTTC. Protein product: CASKENEQFF.